The present entry profiles one TCR beta chain with its context. Which antigen it targets is not known. No qualities accompany the bases; no much larger clone lies one base away. The trial excluded patients who had a history of autoimmune disease or who were on systemic immunosuppression. Peripheral blood for TCR sequencing was collected from all dose cohorts at baseline, on cycle 4 day 1, and on cycle 7 day 1. Samples came from an open-label, multicenter, first-in-human phase I dose-escalation trial of ivuxolimab. Adults with locally advanced or metastatic head and neck squamous cell, hepatocellular, melanoma or renal cell carcinoma were enrolled in the trial. CD4+ and CD8+ T cells were sorted separately from peripheral blood before TCR sequencing. The sample comes from a study of OX40 agonist ivuxolimab in advanced cancers. Concerning the study at large: Ivuxolimab, which targeted the costimulatory receptor OX40 (CD134), was an agonistic, fully human IgG2 monoclonal antibody. Intravenous ivuxolimab was administered to patients every 2 weeks at six dose levels: 0.01, 0.1, 0.3, 1.5, 3 and 10 mg/kg. Among the approximately 50 dose-escalation patients, around 20 had hepatocellular carcinoma, 15 melanoma, 9 renal cell carcinoma and 9 head and neck cancer. A male proportion of 82.7% and a mean age of around 60 years, ranging from roughly 23 to 90, were recorded for the dose-escalation cohort. Prior anti-PD-1, anti-PD-L1 or anti-CTLA-4 therapy was permitted, and 40% of dose-escalation patients had received checkpoint inhibitors. Three dose-escalation patients achieved partial responses, one with hepatocellular carcinoma and two with cutaneous melanoma. The point of sequencing TCRbeta in the periphery was to test whether ivuxolimab changed TCR sequence diversity and drove clonal T-cell expansion. The monotherapy dose-escalation portion (N of about 50 patients) of the phase I ivuxolimab trial is reported in the paper. What the study reported, not specific to this receptor: In the 0.1-3.0 mg/kg groups, partial responders were among the patients with the lowest normalized peripheral clonal expansion, particularly in CD8+ T cells. The antigen specificity of the peripheral T cells that underwent clonal expansion was not determined. At doses of 0.1 to 3.0 mg/kg, clonal expansion of both CD4+ and CD8+ blood T cells was observed from baseline to week 6. Low levels of normalized T-cell clonal expansion were also seen in some patients who did not respond. After ivuxolimab, more expanded clones were found on average in CD8+ T cells than in CD4+ T cells.

To sequence the TCRbeta CDR3 region, genomic DNA was isolated from the sorted cells. The immunoSEQ Assay was used for sequencing of TCRbeta CDR3 regions. TCRdb carries this immuneACCESS record with in-frame sequences only. Its versions omit some clonotypes, under half of them owing to an unresolved V gene in the studies checked, with the rest unexplained. This sample comprises some 58,000 clones, approximately 91% of them detected only once. Around 2% of the sample belongs to the ten largest clones. V is pared back by 0 bases and J by 10 bases, with 21 bases lying between the germline termini. CDR1 and CDR2 are read off the germline V gene (reference sequence) as WNHNN and SYGVQD. Taken from cysteine to phenylalanine, the CDR3 has 17 residues. The only DNA kept is the CDR3, 51 bases in frame from the first base.

The specimen was CD4+ or CD8+ T cells sorted from blood, collected in a trial of the OX40 agonist ivuxolimab. Rearrangement joined TRBV10-1 to TRBJ1-4; the D gene is possibly TRBD1, with 5 bases matching. The receptor comes from an adult with an advanced solid tumor such as melanoma, head and neck, liver or kidney cancer. The CDR3 protein: CASSESTLERGKGKLFF. The sequence in DNA is TGCGCCAGCAGTGAGTCGACTTTGGAAAGGGGAAAAGGAAAACTGTTTTTT.